This entry lists 21 T cell receptor beta chains sequenced from one sample in a study of naive and memory T cell subsets. An equimolar mix of two oligonucleotides served as the beta constant-region primer for TRBC1 and TRBC2. Nested alpha and beta constant-region primers with the SP2 primer drove four PCR rounds on ligated cDNA. TCRdb re-called the UMI-ligation and nested PCR reads with MiXCR, one entry per CDR3 protein. Of roughly 150,000 distinct CDR3 sequences listed, approximately 21% are singletons. Their cognate antigens are unknown. Regarding the study as a whole: Naive repertoires, especially CD8, held a few larger clonotypes, possibly memory cells re-expressing CD45RA.

The sample comprised naive CD8+ T cells from blood. Source of these receptors: a human donor in good health.

This clonotype has only a few counts. The genes are TRBV6-2 or TRBV6-3 and TRBJ2-7, with unresolved D. CDR3 length equals 14 residues. In germline, CDR1 is MNHEY, CDR2 SVGEGT. The V and J ends lost 0 bases and 3 bases respectively, with 9 bases between them. The CDR3 nucleotides are TGTGCCAGCAGTTACTCGATAGGGAACTACGAGCAGTACTTC. Protein sequence: CASSYSIGNYEQYF.

This clonotype was seen a few times. The J gene is TRBJ2-7, the V gene TRBV7-9; 12 bases align to TRBD2. The length of the CDR3 is 15 residues. Per the germline V gene, CDR1 is SEHNR and CDR2 is FQNEAQ (reference sequence). V trimming: 4 bases; J trimming: 5 bases; junction bases outside the gene matches: 6. In nucleotides, the CDR3 is TGTGCCAGCAGCTCGACTAGCGGGAGCGTCAACGAGCAGTACTTC. Its protein is CASSSTSGSVNEQYF.

The chain combines TRBV6-6 with TRBJ1-4, with unresolved D. CDR3 size: 17 residues. Trimming took off 2 bases at V and 0 bases at J, with 13 bases between the two ends. CDR1 and CDR2 from the germline V gene are MNHNY and SVGAGI (reference sequence). CDR3 loop: CASSYLGPSTTNEKLFF. For the CDR3, the DNA is TGTGCCAGCAGTTACCTAGGACCGTCGACAACTAATGAAAAACTGTTTTTT.

This clonotype was picked up a small number of times. This chain connects TRBV20-1 to TRBJ2-3, with a weak D call TRBD2 (6 bases). The CDR3 is 17 residues long. The germline V gene has CDR1 DFQATT and CDR2 SNEGSKA (reference sequence). V was cut by 0 bases and J by 5 bases, with 21 bases left in between. The CDR3 DNA sequence: TGCAGTGCTAGAGATGGTAGGAGGGGACTTGTATTAGATACGCAGTATTTT. Translating gives CSARDGRRGLVLDTQYF.

Only a few counts were recorded for this clonotype. J is TRBJ2-3 and V is TRBV6-2 or TRBV6-3; 8 nucleotides agree with TRBD2. V shed 8 bases and J 0 bases; nucleotides not matched to a gene: 4. The germline V gene encodes CDR1 MNHEY and CDR2 SVGEGT. CDR3 length: 14 amino acids. The DNA for the CDR3 is TGTGCCAGCGGACCTAGCGGGAGCACAGATACGCAGTATTTT. Translated: CASGPSGSTDTQYF.

This clonotype has more than one count but fewer than ten. J is TRBJ1-2 and V is TRBV28; D is possibly TRBD1 (5 bases). Trimming removed 10 bases at V and 7 bases at J, with 25 bases between. This CDR3 contains 15 residues. The germline V gene has CDR1 MDHEN and CDR2 SYDVKM. The CDR3 nucleotides are TGTGCCATCCTCGGGGGTCCTCGAATTCAAGGTGGCTACACCTTC. Translation gives CAILGGPRIQGGYTF.

In this sample, this clonotype turned up a few times. The chain links TRBV4-3 to TRBJ2-3; D unclear. There are 16 residues in the CDR3. The germline CDR1 and CDR2 sequences are LGHNA and YSLEER. Between the trimmed V and J ends, which lost 5 bases and 1 base, there was a span of 16 bases. The CDR3 DNA follows: TGCGCCAGCAGCTTGCTCGGTGGGGATCGCACAGATACGCAGTATTTT. It yields the protein CASSLLGGDRTDTQYF.

This chain links TRBV4-3 with TRBJ1-3; D might be TRBD1 (6 bases). V was pared by 1 base and J by 0 bases, with 19 bases between. CDR1 and CDR2 from the germline V gene are LGHNA and YSLEER. The length of the CDR3 is 19 residues. The CDR3 DNA sequence: TGCGCCAGCAGCCAAGTCTGGGGGGACCGGGACAACTCTGGAAACACCATATATTTT. Protein: CASSQVWGDRDNSGNTIYF.

This clonotype came up a few times. The chain carries TRBV13 and TRBJ1-1; a possible D gene is TRBD1 (6 bases). Germline lookup yields CDR1 PRHDT and CDR2 FYEKMQ (reference sequence). This CDR3 region has 14 residues. Between the trimmed V and J ends, which lost 2 bases and 6 bases, there was a span of 13 bases. The CDR3 coding sequence is TGTGCCAGCAGCTTACCTTTGGGGGCATCTGAAGCTTTCTTT. Encoded protein: CASSLPLGASEAFF.

This clonotype was observed many times. The rearrangement uses TRBV3-1 and TRBJ1-1; D is unresolved. Germline assignment: CDR1 LGHDT and CDR2 YNNKEL (reference sequence). V shed 0 bases and J shed 0 bases, with 11 bases lying between them. The CDR3 is made up of 16 amino acids. The CDR3 reads CASSQDQGRMNTEAFF. In DNA form, the CDR3 reads TGTGCCAGCAGCCAAGATCAAGGGCGGATGAACACTGAAGCTTTCTTT.

J is TRBJ2-3 and V is TRBV6-6, with D possibly matching TRBD2 (5 bases). Germline-derived CDR1 and CDR2 are MNHNY and SVGAGI (reference sequence). This CDR3 region has 13 residues. The V and J ends lost 2 bases and 4 bases respectively, with 7 bases between them. The CDR3 DNA is TGTGCCAGCAGTTACCTACTAGCAGATACGCAGTATTTT. Translating gives CASSYLLADTQYF.

V is TRBV7-7 and J is TRBJ2-2; D unresolved. Germline CDR1 SSHAT, CDR2 FNYEAQ (reference sequence). Trimming removed 1 base at V and 0 bases at J, with 12 bases between. The CDR3 extends over 17 amino acids. The CDR3 spells CASSLGWQSTNTGELFF. CDR3 coding DNA: TGTGCCAGCAGCTTAGGTTGGCAGAGTACGAACACCGGGGAGCTGTTTTTT.

This clonotype showed up just a few times. V gene TRBV15 combines with J gene TRBJ2-7; TRBD1 matches 7 bases. V lost 3 bases, J lost 2 bases, and 4 bases stayed unmatched. From germline, CDR1 is LNHNV and CDR2 YYDKDF (reference sequence). The CDR3 is made up of 14 amino acids. The CDR3 protein is CATSSWGQTYEQYF. The CDR3 DNA follows: TGTGCCACCAGCAGCTGGGGACAGACCTACGAGCAGTACTTC.

Only a few counts were recorded for this clonotype. The chain joins TRBV27 to TRBJ2-5, with 11 bases lining up with TRBD2. The CDR3 loop spans 14 amino acids. V shed 2 bases, J shed 5 bases, and the junction held 1 base outside the gene matches. Germline V CDR1 and CDR2: MNHEY, SMNVEV (reference sequence). CDR3 residues: CASSLASGRETQYF. In nucleotides, the CDR3 is TGTGCCAGCAGTTTAGCTAGCGGGAGGGAGACCCAGTACTTC.

This clonotype was seen a handful of times. This chain connects TRBV5-4 to TRBJ2-7, with D tentatively TRBD1 or TRBD2 (5 bases each). The CDR3 contains 14 residues. CDR1 is SGHNT, CDR2 YYREEE, per germline (reference sequence). V dropped 4 bases and J dropped 4 bases, with 15 bases sitting between them. The CDR3 here is CASSPGTRGYEQYF. The CDR3, as DNA: TGTGCCAGCAGCCCGGGGACCCGCGGGTACGAGCAGTACTTC.

As DNA, the CDR3 is TGTGCCAGCAGTTACGGGTTGGGGGAGCAGTACTTC. Its protein is CASSYGLGEQYF. V and J are TRBV27 and TRBJ2-7; D remains unclear. This CDR3 is 12 amino acids long. Germline V gene sequence: CDR1 MNHEY, CDR2 SMNVEV (reference sequence). Trimming left V 4 bases short and J 7 bases short, with 11 bases between.

This clonotype appeared a few times. The genes are TRBV6-5 and TRBJ2-3, with 8 bases lining up with TRBD1. Per the germline V gene, CDR1 is MNHEY and CDR2 is SVGAGI. V dropped 0 bases and J dropped 5; count of bases not matched to a gene: 1. There are 14 residues in the CDR3. The CDR3 sequence is CASSYSTGGDTQYF. CDR3 nucleotides: TGTGCCAGCAGTTACTCCACAGGGGGAGATACGCAGTATTTT.

This clonotype has just a few counts. This chain links TRBV28 with TRBJ2-7; 9 nucleotides match TRBD1. Germline loops: CDR1 MDHEN, CDR2 SYDVKM. Trimming took 1 base from V and 6 from J; bases not matched to a gene: 22. The CDR3 has 20 amino acids. DNA for the CDR3: TGTGCCAGCAGTTTATACCTACCGGGACAGGGACCGAAAAGCGGCGGCGAGCAGTACTTC. Translating gives CASSLYLPGQGPKSGGEQYF.

This chain links TRBV7-9 with TRBJ2-1, with a weak D call TRBD2 (6 bases). V dropped 4 bases and J dropped 7 bases, with 17 bases sitting between them. From germline, CDR1 is SEHNR and CDR2 FQNEAQ (reference sequence). The length of the CDR3 is 15 residues. CDR3: CASSYGTSPDNEQFF. The CDR3 DNA is TGTGCCAGCAGCTATGGGACTTCGCCAGATAATGAGCAGTTCTTC.

This clonotype occurred a few times. The chain joins TRBV7-9 to TRBJ2-7; D gene unclear. CDR3 size: 16 residues. With 4 bases removed from V and 2 bases from J, the gap between germline ends came to 18 bases. Germline CDR1 is SEHNR and CDR2 is FQNEAQ (reference sequence). CDR3 in amino acids: CASSSGVLGHPYEQYF. CDR3 DNA: TGTGCCAGCAGCTCTGGTGTCCTGGGTCATCCCTACGAGCAGTACTTC.

This clonotype turned up a few times. The chain couples TRBV10-3 to TRBJ2-2; no reliable D call. The CDR3 totals 12 residues. Germline CDR1 is ENHRY and CDR2 is SYGVKD. V shed 10 bases and J shed 7 bases, with 13 bases lying between them. The CDR3 nucleotides are TGTGCCACCGCACATACAGACGGGGAGCTGTTTTTT. Amino acids: CATAHTDGELFF.